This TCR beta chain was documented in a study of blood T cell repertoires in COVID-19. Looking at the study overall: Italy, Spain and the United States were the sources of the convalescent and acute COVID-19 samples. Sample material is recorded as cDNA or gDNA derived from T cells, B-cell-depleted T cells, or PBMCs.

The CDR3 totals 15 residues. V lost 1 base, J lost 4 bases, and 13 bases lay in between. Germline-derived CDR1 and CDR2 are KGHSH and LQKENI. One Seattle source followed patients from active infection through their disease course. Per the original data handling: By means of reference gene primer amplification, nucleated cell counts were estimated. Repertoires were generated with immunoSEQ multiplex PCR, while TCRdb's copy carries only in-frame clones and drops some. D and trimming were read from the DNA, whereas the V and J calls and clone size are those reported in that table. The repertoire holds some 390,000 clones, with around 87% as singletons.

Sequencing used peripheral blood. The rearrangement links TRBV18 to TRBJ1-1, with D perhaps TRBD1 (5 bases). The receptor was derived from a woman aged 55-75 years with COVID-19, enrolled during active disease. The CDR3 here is CASSPLDKRGTEAFF. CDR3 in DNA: TGTGCCAGCTCACCACTGGACAAGCGAGGCACTGAAGCTTTCTTT. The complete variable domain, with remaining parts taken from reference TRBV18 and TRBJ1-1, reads NAGVMQNPRHLVRRRGQEARLRCSPMKGHSHVYWYRQLPEEGLKFMVYLQKENIIDESGMPKERFSAEFPKEGPSILRIQQVVRGDSAAYFCASSPLDKRGTEAFFGQGTRLTVV.